The next 19 T cell receptor beta chains were all read from a single sample in a study of T cells in Graves' hyperthyroidism and ophthalmopathy (dated by TCRdb to the late 2010s). Library preparation employed multiplex PCR. TCRdb lists the instrument as Illumina HiSeq 2000. The TCR beta CDR3 regions were amplified from the RNA transcripts. The first round of RT-PCR for the TCR CDR3 was performed with the HTBI primer set and the Qiagen OneStep RT-PCR kit. TCRdb redid the processing of the public reads, applying fastp at Q25 and MiXCR, and retained in-frame beta chains. Rows are unified per CDR3 protein, each entry keeping the most common DNA and genes. Here the sample has some 600,000 distinct CDR3 sequences; 11% to 15% occur a single time. Together, the top ten hold 4.5% to 6% of the sample. Source material: blood. These receptors came from a woman in her 30s with Graves' hyperthyroidism that later progressed to Graves' ophthalmopathy.

This clonotype was recorded at least ten times. The chain employs TRBV19 and TRBJ2-1, with 12 bases that match TRBD2. Losses at the gene ends were 1 base for V and 8 bases for J; bases not matched to a gene: 9. Germline CDR1 LNHDA, CDR2 SQIVND (reference sequence). The CDR3 is 17 amino acids. CDR3 residues: CASSIVGRLAGADEQFF. CDR3 sequence (DNA): TGTGCCAGTAGTATAGTGGGGAGACTAGCGGGAGCGGATGAGCAGTTCTTC.

As for this clonotype: This may arise from a read error, as a much more abundant clone is one base away. This chain links TRBV18 with TRBJ1-5; 7 bases are a match to TRBD1. The germline V gene encodes CDR1 KGHSH and CDR2 LQKENI. The CDR3 length is 14 residues. The CDR3 loop is CASSLGQQNQTQHF. The DNA of the CDR3 is TGTGCCAGCTCTCTGGGACAGCAAAATCAGACCCAGCATTTT.

Worth noting for this clonotype: The germline gene is not matched at one end of the junction; a read error may be the cause. The CDR3 DNA reads as TGTGCCAGAAGTCCAGGGACGAAAACCGGGGAGCTGTTTTTT. It encodes CARSPGTKTGELFF. The V call is TRBV19, the J call TRBJ2-2; D may match TRBD1 or TRBD2 (5 bases each). Looked up from germline, CDR1 is LNHDA and CDR2 is SQIVND (reference sequence). This CDR3 is built from 14 residues.

This clonotype was detected a few times. A clone one base away is much larger, so this may be a read error. The chain carries TRBV7-2 and TRBJ2-3; D gene uncertain. TRBJ1-5 matches the DNA end more closely, so the J call is doubtful. Looked up from germline, CDR1 is SGHTA and CDR2 is FQGNSA. The CDR3 contains 15 residues. The CDR3 region has the DNA TGTGCCAGCAGCTTACGCCGACTAGCGATAGATACGCAGCATTTT. Protein sequence: CASSLRRLAIDTQHF.

The table lists this clonotype with many counts. The chain recombines TRBV24-1 with TRBJ2-5; possibly TRBD2 for D (6 bases). This CDR3 is built from 15 residues. CDR1 and CDR2 (germline): KGHDR, SFDVKD. The V and J ends lost 3 bases and 2 bases respectively, with 12 bases between them. The CDR3 sequence is CATSDTRLGQETQYF. The CDR3 DNA is TGTGCCACCAGTGATACCAGACTAGGACAAGAGACCCAGTACTTC.

This clonotype has a count of ten or more. The chain joins TRBV11-1 to TRBJ2-2; D is ambiguous. V was pared by 7 bases and J by 6 bases, with 15 bases between. This CDR3 is 14 amino acids long. In germline, CDR1 is SGHAT, CDR2 FQDESV (reference sequence). The CDR3 bases are TGTGCCAGCAAGGCTACACAGCTCGCCGGGGAGCTGTTTTTT. Its protein is CASKATQLAGELFF. Variable domain in full (rest from reference TRBV11-1 and TRBJ2-2): EAEVAQSPRYKITEKSQAVAFWCDPISGHATLYWYRQILGQGPELLVQFQDESVVDDSQLPKDRFSAERLKGVDSTLKIQPAELGDSAMYLCASKATQLAGELFFGEGSRLTVL.

This clonotype was detected ten times or more. The chain recombines TRBV7-3 with TRBJ2-1, with TRBD2 matching 7 bases. Trimming at V came to 5 bases and at J to 2 bases, leaving 6 bases not matched to a gene. Germline CDR1 SGHTA, CDR2 FQGTGA. The CDR3 loop spans 15 amino acids. This chain's CDR3 is CASSPTSDTYNEQFF. The DNA of the CDR3 is TGTGCCAGCAGCCCAACTAGCGACACCTACAATGAGCAGTTCTTC.

This sequence joins TRBV7-6 and TRBJ1-2; possible D gene TRBD1, 6 bases. The germline CDR1 and CDR2 sequences are SGHVS and FNYEAQ. Trimming took 4 bases from V and 0 from J, leaving 21 bases between them. This CDR3 is 18 amino acids long. The CDR3 region has the DNA TGTGCCAGCAGCTCGGCGGTGGGGGCCGCTCCAACTAACTATGGCTACACCTTC. Protein sequence: CASSSAVGAAPTNYGYTF.

In this sample, this clonotype turned up many times. The chain couples TRBV28 to TRBJ1-1, with a possible D match to TRBD1 (6 bases). The CDR3 has 12 amino acids. The V gene lost 9 bases and the J gene lost 7 bases, with 15 bases spanning the gap. Germline loops: CDR1 MDHEN, CDR2 SYDVKM. In nucleotides, the CDR3 is TGTGCCAGTCACGGGGGGCTCGGTGAAGCTTTCTTT. This translates into CASHGGLGEAFF.

The chain couples TRBV27 to TRBJ2-7; 10 positions agree with TRBD2. This CDR3 is built from 16 residues. Looked up from germline, CDR1 is MNHEY and CDR2 is SMNVEV (reference sequence). After removal of 3 bases from V and 3 bases from J, the junction contained 8 bases not matched to a gene. The CDR3, as DNA: TGTGCCAGCAGTTTGTCCGGGACTAGCGTAGTCTACGAGCAGTACTTC. This codes for CASSLSGTSVVYEQYF.

Many counts were recorded for this clonotype. The V call is TRBV7-2, the J call TRBJ1-1; TRBD1 might be the D (6 bases). The CDR3 has 12 amino acids. V lost 5 bases and J 8 bases, leaving 12 bases between the germline ends. CDR1 and CDR2 from the germline V gene are SGHTA and FQGNSA. The CDR3 bases are TGTGCCAGCAGCGAAGGGACACCGGAAGCTTTCTTT. Translation gives CASSEGTPEAFF.

This clonotype was seen at least ten times. The junction departs from the called germline gene at one end, perhaps through a read error. The CDR3, as DNA: TGTGCCAGCAGTTTAGCGGGAGTGGAGACCCAGTACTTC. Protein: CASSLAGVETQYF. The V call is TRBV7-9, the J call TRBJ2-5; TRBD2 agrees at 9 bases. CDR1 and CDR2 from the germline V gene are SEHNR and FQNEAQ (reference sequence). The CDR3 loop spans 13 amino acids.

V gene TRBV19 combines with J gene TRBJ2-5; D call uncertain. From germline, CDR1 is LNHDA and CDR2 SQIVND (reference sequence). Trimming removed 5 bases from V and 1 base from J, with 17 bases in between. The CDR3 sequence is 16 residues long. CDR3 DNA sequence: TGTGCCAGTAGTCAAACTACCGTTTATTCCCAAGAGACCCAGTACTTC. This gives the protein CASSQTTVYSQETQYF.

This clonotype was counted at least ten times. This sequence joins TRBV30 and TRBJ2-7; D tentatively fits TRBD1 or TRBD2 (6 bases each). The CDR3 consists of 13 residues. The germline CDR1 and CDR2 sequences are GTSNPN and SVGIG (reference sequence). V lost 3 bases and J 4 bases, leaving 13 bases between the germline ends. Written as DNA, the CDR3 is TGTGCCTGGAGAGGGGGGAATTTTTACGAGCAGTACTTC. It translates to CAWRGGNFYEQYF.

This chain links TRBV28 with TRBJ2-7; no clear D. Germline V gene sequence: CDR1 MDHEN, CDR2 SYDVKM. V was clipped by 7 bases and J by 3 bases, with 7 bases between them. This CDR3 is 11 amino acids long. The CDR3 spells CASMGHYEQYF. CDR3 coding DNA: TGTGCCAGCATGGGTCACTACGAGCAGTACTTC.

This clonotype appeared many times. The CDR3 region is CASSPQLGGTGNTIYF. CDR3 DNA sequence: TGTGCCAGCAGTCCCCAACTCGGGGGCACTGGAAACACCATATATTTT. The chain uses TRBV6-1 and TRBJ1-3; maybe TRBD1 (6 bases). Per the germline V gene, CDR1 is MNHNS and CDR2 is SASEGT. V was clipped by 5 bases and J by 2 bases, with 16 bases between them. The CDR3 is 16 amino acids.

Comments on this clonotype: Without the conserved terminal phenylalanine or tryptophan, this CDR3 likely stems from a read error. The chain has TRBV6-1 and TRBJ2-7, with TRBD1 as a possible D gene (5 bases). The CDR3 consists of 13 residues. The germline gives CDR1 MNHNS, CDR2 SASEGT. Deletions cut 10 bases from V and 3 bases from J, with 16 bases between. The CDR3 loop is CANKVDTYYEQYL. The CDR3, as DNA: TGTGCCAACAAGGTGGACACCTACTACGAGCAGTACCTC.

This clonotype was detected a few times. The gene calls are TRBV20-1 and TRBJ2-1; D could derive from TRBD1 or TRBD2 (5 bases each). CDR3 size: 16 residues. V lost 0 bases, J lost 4 bases, and 16 bases lay in between. Germline CDR1 and CDR2: DFQATT and SNEGSKA (reference sequence). This chain's CDR3 is CSARERGPVLYNEQFF. As DNA, the CDR3 is TGCAGTGCTAGAGAGAGGGGACCAGTCCTTTACAATGAGCAGTTCTTC.

This clonotype was counted many times. V usage is TRBV27 and J usage is TRBJ2-1, with 8 bases matching TRBD2. The CDR3 spans 15 residues. CDR1 and CDR2 (germline): MNHEY, SMNVEV (reference sequence). V was clipped by 4 bases and J by 7 bases; unmatched bases: 9. The DNA for the CDR3 is TGTGCCAGCAGTTCGATTGCGGGAGGTATTAATGAGCAGTTCTTC. Amino acids: CASSSIAGGINEQFF.